Shown below are 9 T cell receptor beta chains from a single sample sequenced in a study of Graves' ophthalmopathy and Graves' hyperthyroidism. RNA transcripts served as template for amplifying TCR beta CDR3 sequences. HTBI-primed first-round RT-PCR preceded second-round multiplex PCR. TCRdb reprocessed the multiplex PCR reads via MiXCR and lists one record per CDR3 protein. The sample gives hundreds of thousands of distinct CDR3 sequences, approximately 42% of which show up once; around half is in the top ten. The sample taken for sequencing was peripheral blood. Receptors originate from an adult man with Graves' ophthalmopathy.

This clonotype was seen only a few times. This chain uses TRBV6-1 with TRBJ2-5; 10 bases align to TRBD1. V was clipped by 3 bases and J by 4 bases; unmatched bases: 8. The germline gives CDR1 MNHNS, CDR2 SASEGT. This CDR3 spans 16 amino acids. In DNA, the CDR3 is TGTGCCAGCAGTGACCGGGACAGGGGAAGAGGAGAGACCCAGTACTTC. This translates into CASSDRDRGRGETQYF.

This chain uses TRBV7-2 with TRBJ2-7; 10 nucleotides align to TRBD2. The CDR3 spans 14 residues. The germline V gene encodes CDR1 SGHTA and CDR2 FQGNSA. V lost 4 bases to trimming and J lost 7 bases; unmatched junction nucleotides: 7. Here the CDR3 DNA reads TGTGCCAGCAGCTCTAGCGGGGGCCCTAGGGAGCAGTACTTC. Translating it yields CASSSSGGPREQYF.

The V gene is TRBV10-3, the J gene TRBJ2-2, with TRBD2 matching over 12 bases. Looked up from germline, CDR1 is ENHRY and CDR2 is SYGVKD. The CDR3 is 18 amino acids. After removal of 6 bases from V and 4 bases from J, the junction contained 12 bases not matched to a gene. The CDR3 bases are TGTGCCATCAGCCACAGGCTAGCGGGAGGGCCTCCCACCGGGGAGCTGTTTTTT. The encoded protein is CAISHRLAGGPPTGELFF.

This rearrangement joins TRBV19 to TRBJ1-3, with unresolved D. With 3 bases removed from V and 4 bases from J, the gap between germline ends came to 7 bases. Germline values: CDR1 LNHDA, CDR2 SQIVND (reference sequence). CDR3 size: 13 residues. The CDR3 sequence is CASSIAVGNTIYF. CDR3 DNA sequence: TGTGCCAGTAGTATCGCGGTGGGAAACACCATATATTTT. Complete variable domain (other parts from reference TRBV19 and TRBJ1-3): DGGITQSPKYLFRKEGQNVTLSCEQNLNHDAMYWYRQDPGQGLRLIYYSQIVNDFQKGDIAEGYSVSREKKESFPLTVTSAQKNPTAFYLCASSIAVGNTIYFGEGSWLTVV.

The chain couples TRBV19 to TRBJ1-5; tentatively, D is TRBD1 (5 bases). The CDR3 has 17 amino acids. Germline CDR1 LNHDA, CDR2 SQIVND (reference sequence). The V end lost 5 bases, the J end lost 2 bases, and 19 bases lay between the germline ends. CDR3 DNA sequence: TGTGCCAGTAGTCTACCGGGACCCGGCAGGGGCAATCAGCCCCAGCATTTT. Protein sequence: CASSLPGPGRGNQPQHF.

This clonotype was recorded many times. This chain connects TRBV10-2 to TRBJ1-2, with D unclear. From germline, CDR1 is WSHSY and CDR2 SAAADI. V lost 0 bases and J lost 4, with 15 bases in between. This CDR3 region has 16 residues. The CDR3 protein is CASSESRGPTTYGYTF. The CDR3 coding sequence is TGCGCCAGCAGTGAGTCACGGGGTCCCACCACCTATGGCTACACCTTC.

A few counts support this clonotype. The chain's CDR3 is CASSWRAHEQYF. The CDR3 DNA reads TGTGCCAGCAGCTGGCGGGCTCACGAGCAGTACTTC. The chain is built from TRBV7-2 and TRBJ2-7, with D maybe TRBD2 (5 bases). Germline V gene sequence: CDR1 SGHTA, CDR2 FQGNSA. The CDR3 has 12 residues. V dropped 4 bases and J dropped 5 bases, with 9 bases sitting between them. The full variable domain, completed using reference TRBV7-2 and TRBJ2-7, is GAGVSQSPSNKVTEKGKDVELRCDPISGHTALYWYRQSLGQGLEFLIYFQGNSAPDKSGLPSDRFSAERTGGSVSTLTIQRTQQEDSAVYLCASSWRAHEQYFGPGTRLTVT.

This clonotype was counted once. The chain has TRBV24-1 and TRBJ2-2; D gene unclear. From germline, CDR1 is KGHDR and CDR2 SFDVKD. V lost 3 bases and J lost 1, with 8 bases in between. The CDR3 sequence is 15 residues long. This CDR3 is CATSDQRQNTGELFF. Here the CDR3 DNA reads TGTGCCACCAGTGATCAAAGACAGAACACCGGGGAGCTGTTTTTT.

Worth noting for this clonotype: Its ends do not fully match the called genes, so a read error is possible. The chain links TRBV7-9 to TRBJ2-7; 10 bases are a match to TRBD2. This CDR3 is 14 amino acids long. Germline V gives CDR1 SEHNR, CDR2 FQNEAQ (reference sequence). CDR3 in DNA: TGTGCCAGCAGCCTAGCGGGAGAGACCTACGAGCAGTACTTC. Translation: CASSLAGETYEQYF.